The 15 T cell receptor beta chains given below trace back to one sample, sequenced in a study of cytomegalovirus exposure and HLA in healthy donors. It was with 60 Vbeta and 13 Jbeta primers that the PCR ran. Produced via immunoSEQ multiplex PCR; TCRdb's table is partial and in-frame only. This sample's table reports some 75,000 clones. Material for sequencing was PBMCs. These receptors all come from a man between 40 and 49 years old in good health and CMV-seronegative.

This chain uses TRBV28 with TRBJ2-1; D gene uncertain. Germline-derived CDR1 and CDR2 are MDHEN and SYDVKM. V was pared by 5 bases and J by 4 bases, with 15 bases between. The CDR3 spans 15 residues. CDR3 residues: CASSPALGVYNEQFF. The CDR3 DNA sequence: TGTGCCAGCAGTCCCGCCCTCGGAGTTTACAATGAGCAGTTCTTC.

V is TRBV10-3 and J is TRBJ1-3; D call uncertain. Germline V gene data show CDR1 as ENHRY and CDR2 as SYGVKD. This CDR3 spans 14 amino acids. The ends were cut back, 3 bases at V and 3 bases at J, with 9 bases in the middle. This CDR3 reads CAISDPGGGNTIYF. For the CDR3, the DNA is TGTGCCATCAGTGATCCGGGAGGTGGAAACACCATATATTTT.

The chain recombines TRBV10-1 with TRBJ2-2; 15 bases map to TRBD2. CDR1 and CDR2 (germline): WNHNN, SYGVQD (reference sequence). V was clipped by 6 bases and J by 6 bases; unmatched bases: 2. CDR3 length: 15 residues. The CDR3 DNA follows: TGCGCCAGCAGCGGACTAGCGGGAGGGCCCGGGGAGCTGTTTTTT. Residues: CASSGLAGGPGELFF.

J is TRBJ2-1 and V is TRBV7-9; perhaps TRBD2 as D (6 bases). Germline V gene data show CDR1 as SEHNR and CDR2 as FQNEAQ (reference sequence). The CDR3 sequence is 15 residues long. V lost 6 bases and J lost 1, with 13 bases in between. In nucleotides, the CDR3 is TGTGCCAGCAGTCCGGTGGGACTGTCCTACAATGAGCAGTTCTTC. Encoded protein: CASSPVGLSYNEQFF.

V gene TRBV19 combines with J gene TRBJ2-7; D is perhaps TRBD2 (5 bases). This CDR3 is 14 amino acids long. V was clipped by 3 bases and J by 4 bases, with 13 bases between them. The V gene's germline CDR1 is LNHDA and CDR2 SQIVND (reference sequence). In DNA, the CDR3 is TGTGCCAGTAGTATCGGCGAGGGCCTTTACGAGCAGTACTTC. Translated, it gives CASSIGEGLYEQYF.

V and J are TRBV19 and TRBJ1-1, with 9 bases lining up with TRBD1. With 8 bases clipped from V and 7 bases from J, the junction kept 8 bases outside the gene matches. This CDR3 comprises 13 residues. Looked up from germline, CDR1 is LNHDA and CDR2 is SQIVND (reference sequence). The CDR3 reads CASLRDRDREAFF. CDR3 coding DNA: TGTGCCAGTCTCCGGGACAGGGACCGTGAAGCTTTCTTT.

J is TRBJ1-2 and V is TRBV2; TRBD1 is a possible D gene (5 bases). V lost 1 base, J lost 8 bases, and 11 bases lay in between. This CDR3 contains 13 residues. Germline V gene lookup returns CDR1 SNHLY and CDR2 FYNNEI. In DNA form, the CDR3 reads TGTGCCAGCAGTGAAGAGGTCTGGGGCGGCTACACCTTC. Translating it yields CASSEEVWGGYTF. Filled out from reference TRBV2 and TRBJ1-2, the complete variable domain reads EPEVTQTPSHQVTQMGQEVILRCVPISNHLYFYWYRQILGQKVEFLVSFYNNEISEKSEIFDDQFSVERPDGSNFTLKIRSTKLEDSAMYFCASSEEVWGGYTFGSGTRLTVV.

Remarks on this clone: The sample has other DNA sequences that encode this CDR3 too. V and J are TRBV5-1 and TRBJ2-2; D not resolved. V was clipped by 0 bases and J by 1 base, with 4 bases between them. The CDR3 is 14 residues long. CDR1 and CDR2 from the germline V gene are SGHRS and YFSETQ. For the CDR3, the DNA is TGCGCCAGCAGCTTGGGGCAGAACACCGGGGAGCTGTTTTTT. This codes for CASSLGQNTGELFF.

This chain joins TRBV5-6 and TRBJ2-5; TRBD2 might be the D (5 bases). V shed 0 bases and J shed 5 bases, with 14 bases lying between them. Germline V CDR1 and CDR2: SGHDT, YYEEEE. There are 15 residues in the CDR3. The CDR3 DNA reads TGTGCCAGCAGCTTGGTATCGGGATTGGGGGAGACCCAGTACTTC. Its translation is CASSLVSGLGETQYF.

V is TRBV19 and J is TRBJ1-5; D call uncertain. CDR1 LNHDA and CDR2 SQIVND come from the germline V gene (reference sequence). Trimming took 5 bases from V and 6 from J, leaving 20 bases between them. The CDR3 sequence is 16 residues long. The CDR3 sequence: CASSPREGGYRQPQHF. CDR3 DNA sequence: TGTGCCAGTAGTCCCAGAGAGGGAGGCTATCGTCAGCCCCAGCATTTT. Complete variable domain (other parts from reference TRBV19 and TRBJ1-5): DGGITQSPKYLFRKEGQNVTLSCEQNLNHDAMYWYRQDPGQGLRLIYYSQIVNDFQKGDIAEGYSVSREKKESFPLTVTSAQKNPTAFYLCASSPREGGYRQPQHFGDGTRLSIL.

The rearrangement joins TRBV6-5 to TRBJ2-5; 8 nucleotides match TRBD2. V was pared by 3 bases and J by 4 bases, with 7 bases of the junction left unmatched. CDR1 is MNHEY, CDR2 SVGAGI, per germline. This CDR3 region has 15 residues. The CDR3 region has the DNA TGTGCCAGCAGTTATGAGGTCGGGAGGGGAGAGACCCAGTACTTC. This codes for CASSYEVGRGETQYF.

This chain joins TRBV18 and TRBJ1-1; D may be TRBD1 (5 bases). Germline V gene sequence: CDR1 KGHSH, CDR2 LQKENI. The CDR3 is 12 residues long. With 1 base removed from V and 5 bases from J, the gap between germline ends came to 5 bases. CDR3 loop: CASSPQGTEAFF. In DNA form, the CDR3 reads TGTGCCAGCTCACCACAGGGGACTGAAGCTTTCTTT.

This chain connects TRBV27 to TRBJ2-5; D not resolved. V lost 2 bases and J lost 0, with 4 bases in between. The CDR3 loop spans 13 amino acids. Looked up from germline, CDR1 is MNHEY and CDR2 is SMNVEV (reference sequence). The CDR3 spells CASSLLYQETQYF. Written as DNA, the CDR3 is TGTGCCAGCAGTTTACTGTACCAAGAGACCCAGTACTTC.

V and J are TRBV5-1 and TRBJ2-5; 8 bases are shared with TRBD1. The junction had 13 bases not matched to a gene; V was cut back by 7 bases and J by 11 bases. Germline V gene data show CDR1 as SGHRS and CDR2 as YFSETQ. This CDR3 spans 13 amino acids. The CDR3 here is CASGTQGAEEQYF. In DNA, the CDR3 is TGCGCCAGCGGTACTCAGGGGGCGGAGGAGCAGTACTTC.

CDR3 loop: CASSNTGGNGNTIYF. The CDR3 DNA reads TGCGCCAGCAGCAACACAGGGGGAAATGGAAACACCATATATTTT. The chain combines TRBV4-1 with TRBJ1-3, with 8 positions matching TRBD1. After removal of 5 bases from V and 3 bases from J, the junction contained 6 bases not matched to a gene. This CDR3 spans 15 amino acids. Germline V lookup: CDR1 MGHRA, CDR2 YSYEKL.